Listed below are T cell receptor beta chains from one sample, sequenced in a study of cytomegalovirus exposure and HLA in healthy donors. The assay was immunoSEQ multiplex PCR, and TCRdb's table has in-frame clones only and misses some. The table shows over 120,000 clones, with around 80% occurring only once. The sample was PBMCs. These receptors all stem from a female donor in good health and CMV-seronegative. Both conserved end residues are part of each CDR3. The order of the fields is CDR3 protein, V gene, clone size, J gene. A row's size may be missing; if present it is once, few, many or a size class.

CASSPAGVNTEAFF TRBV27 few TRBJ1-1
CASSLFIAGAISYEQYF TRBV5-4 . TRBJ2-7
CASSAGGTNEKLFF TRBV5-4 . TRBJ1-4
CASSEVRNTEAFF TRBV6-5 . TRBJ1-1
CASSLPGQGNSPLHF TRBV7-9 . TRBJ1-6
CAWSMTFTGRGTEAFF TRBV30 . TRBJ1-1
CAISEAPNPRAAGELFF TRBV10-3 . TRBJ2-2
CASSERDVRETQYF TRBV18 once TRBJ2-5
CASSILGASSYEQYF TRBV19 . TRBJ2-7
CASSLLGVGRDEQFF TRBV7-9 . TRBJ2-1
CASSLGTVSSYEQYF TRBV28 . TRBJ2-7
CASSPTGYYGYTF TRBV28 once TRBJ1-2
CASSPSLGQEKLFF TRBV28 . TRBJ1-4
CASSLLVAKNIQYF TRBV27 . TRBJ2-4
CASSRTTRWDTQYF TRBV7-9 . TRBJ2-3
CASSLSGSEQFF TRBV7-8 . TRBJ2-1
CASSPSRGDSEAFF TRBV7-6 . TRBJ1-1
CASSIAPTGNRNIQYF TRBV19 . TRBJ2-4
CASSLRGWDTDTQYF TRBV7-8 . TRBJ2-3
CASSRGPTGTEAFF TRBV2 . TRBJ1-1
CASSVQGRTNTEAFF TRBV6-1 . TRBJ1-1
CASSPKGVSKTF TRBV14 . TRBJ1-2
CASSIPLGQAGRSGANVLTF TRBV19 . TRBJ2-6
CASSLMPGYNEQFF TRBV7-3 once TRBJ2-1
CASSRGQNEQYF TRBV9 . TRBJ2-7